This T cell receptor beta chain originates from a study of T cell repertoires in cytomegalovirus infection. Study context: Recently identified HLA-C-restricted CMV epitopes were among the peptides used. Signatures in public TCR beta sequences pointed to both CMV infection and matching HLA type. Overall study results and limits: Totalled public TCR beta family frequency picked out people who carried CMV plus the relevant HLA.

TCRdb called the reads again in MiXCR, with one record for every CDR3 protein. The sample has some 500,000 distinct CDR3 sequences, 33% seen once; the top ten hold about a sixth. Germline CDR1 reads GTSNPN; CDR2 reads SVGIG (reference sequence). Trimming removed 3 bases at V and 11 bases at J, with 20 bases between. The CDR3 loop spans 14 amino acids. A note on this clonotype: What it binds is not known.

The starting material was cultured PBMCs, obtained from culture after CMV antigen stimulation. The receptor comes from a human donor in good health (CMV status not recorded). Some clones in this sample may be carry-over from other donors' samples. The genes are TRBV30 and TRBJ2-1; D possibly corresponds to TRBD2 (5 bases). This CDR3 reads CAWSALRVGLKQFF. CDR3 coding DNA: TGTGCCTGGAGCGCCCTTCGTGTCGGACTTAAGCAGTTCTTC.